The T cell receptor (beta chain) described here comes from a study of beta chain features in type 1 diabetes. Study in general: Age and gender were similar between patients and healthy donors, as were cell yields. Researchers looked at about 110 million sorted cells across all samples.

This clone has only a few counts. What was sequenced were expressed TCRB transcripts, since all of the isolated RNA had been reverse transcribed. Sequencing of naive, central memory and regulatory T cell samples gave an average of roughly 4 million reads. Profiling relied on immunoSEQ multiplex PCR, and the TCRdb table lists in-frame clones only, not all of them. The sample holds more than 300,000 clones, approximately 8% seen once. The source is a woman aged 18-30 years in good health. Sequenced: central memory CD4+ T cells from blood.

DNA of the CDR3: TGCAGCGTTGAAAGGGTTGGGGGGTCGGTGGGCCAAGAGACCCAGTACTTC. It translates to CSVERVGGSVGQETQYF. V is TRBV29-1 and J is TRBJ2-5; possible D gene TRBD2, 6 bases. Between the trimmed V and J ends, which lost 2 bases and 1 base, there was a span of 20 bases. Germline V gene sequence: CDR1 SQVTM, CDR2 ANQGSEA. CDR3 length: 17 amino acids.